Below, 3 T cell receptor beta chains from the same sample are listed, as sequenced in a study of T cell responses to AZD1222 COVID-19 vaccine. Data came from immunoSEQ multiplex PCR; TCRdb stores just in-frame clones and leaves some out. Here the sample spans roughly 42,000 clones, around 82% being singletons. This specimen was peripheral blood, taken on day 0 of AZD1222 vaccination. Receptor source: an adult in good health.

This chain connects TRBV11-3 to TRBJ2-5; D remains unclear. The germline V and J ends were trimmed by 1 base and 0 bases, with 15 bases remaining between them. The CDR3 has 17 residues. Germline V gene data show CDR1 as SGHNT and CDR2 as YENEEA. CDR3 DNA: TGTGCCAGCAGCTTAGGGGATCACAAGATATACCAAGAGACCCAGTACTTC. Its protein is CASSLGDHKIYQETQYF.

The chain's CDR3 is CASRPTGEETQYF. The CDR3 coding sequence is TGTGCCAGCAGGCCGACAGGGGAAGAGACCCAGTACTTC. The chain couples TRBV12-3 or TRBV12-4 to TRBJ2-5; TRBD1 aligns across 8 bases. The CDR3 spans 13 residues. V trimming: 6 bases; J trimming: 3 bases; junction bases outside the gene matches: 3.

CDR3 residues: CASSPGVGDNEQFF. The CDR3, as DNA: TGTGCCAGCTCACCTGGTGTGGGGGACAATGAGCAGTTCTTC. This rearrangement joins TRBV18 to TRBJ2-1; the D call may be TRBD1 or TRBD2 (5 bases each). The CDR3 sequence is 14 residues long. Germline loops: CDR1 KGHSH, CDR2 LQKENI. V shed 3 bases and J shed 5 bases, with 11 bases lying between them.